This T cell receptor (beta chain) was captured in a study of shared clonotypes between healthy human individuals. Study in general: Participating donors consisted of a couple of women and a few men aged 18 to 49. Study-wide findings and caveats: The genetic and exposure-history diversity represented was limited by few donors.

At deep level, the assay was performed. Loaded into unsorted PBMC replicate PCRs was about 330 ng DNA, tens of thousands of T cell genomes. Assay used: immunoSEQ multiplex PCR; TCRdb lists only in-frame clones, some missing. The sample yields fewer than 650,000 clones, over 60% seen once. About this clone: Its antigen remains unknown.

CDR3 length: 13 amino acids. The germline gives CDR1 MDHEN, CDR2 SYDVKM. V was shortened by 8 bases and J by 2 bases, with 12 bases between the two germline ends. The V gene is TRBV28, the J gene TRBJ1-2; D gene unclear. This receptor was identified in a woman in her thirties or forties in good health. Some clones in this sample may be carry-over from other donors' samples. The sequencing input was PBMCs. CDR3 DNA sequence: TGTGCCAGCGAGAGGCTCAGGAACTATGGCTACACCTTC. It is translated as CASERLRNYGYTF.